The 14 T cell receptor beta chains listed next were all sequenced from one sample in a study of blood T cell repertoires in COVID-19. Assay used: immunoSEQ multiplex PCR; TCRdb lists only in-frame clones, some missing. The sample consists of over 55,000 clones, approximately 80% of them appearing once. The sequencing input was peripheral blood. Source of these receptors: a man aged 45-65 years with COVID-19, enrolled during active disease.

The chain uses TRBV29-1 and TRBJ2-5; TRBD1 is a possible D gene (6 bases). Germline CDR1 and CDR2: SQVTM and ANQGSEA. V gave up 3 bases and J gave up 0 bases, with 11 bases separating them. CDR3 length: 14 amino acids. DNA of the CDR3: TGCAGCGTTGAGACAGGACGGTACCAAGAGACCCAGTACTTC. Translated, it gives CSVETGRYQETQYF.

The rearrangement links TRBV7-2 to TRBJ2-3; possible D gene TRBD2, 6 bases. CDR3 length: 13 residues. The V gene lost 3 bases and the J gene lost 15 bases, with 19 bases spanning the gap. Looked up from germline, CDR1 is SGHTA and CDR2 is FQGNSA. The DNA of the CDR3 is TGTGCCAGCAGCTTCGCGGGATCCCCACGGGTATATTTT. Amino acid sequence: CASSFAGSPRVYF. Based on the CDR3 plus reference TRBV7-2 and TRBJ2-3, the full variable domain is GAGVSQSPSNKVTEKGKDVELRCDPISGHTALYWYRQSLGQGLEFLIYFQGNSAPDKSGLPSDRFSAERTGGSVSTLTIQRTQQEDSAVYLCASSFAGSPRVYFGPGTRLTVL.

This clone appeared a single time. This rearrangement joins TRBV18 to TRBJ2-3, with 7 bases fitting TRBD1. The CDR3 length is 14 residues. Germline V lookup: CDR1 KGHSH, CDR2 LQKENI. V shed 6 bases and J 5 bases; nucleotides not matched to a gene: 8. The CDR3 here is CASSQITGEDTQYF. The CDR3 DNA reads as TGTGCCAGCTCTCAGATTACAGGGGAAGATACGCAGTATTTT.

The V and J genes are TRBV2 and TRBJ2-7, with a weak D call TRBD1 (6 bases). The germline V and J ends were trimmed by 1 base and 2 bases, with 6 bases remaining between them. The CDR3 has 13 amino acids. CDR1 is SNHLY, CDR2 FYNNEI, per germline. CDR3 in amino acids: CASSEGGPYEQYF. The CDR3 DNA sequence: TGTGCCAGCAGTGAAGGGGGGCCCTACGAGCAGTACTTC.

V and J are TRBV9 and TRBJ1-1; D is undetermined. The CDR3 sequence is 15 residues long. The V and J ends lost 4 bases and 2 bases respectively, with 15 bases between them. CDR1 and CDR2 (germline): SGDLS, YYNGEE. CDR3 DNA: TGTGCCAGCAGCAAATACGACACTCCTAACACTGAAGCTTTCTTT. It is translated as CASSKYDTPNTEAFF.

The chain links TRBV28 to TRBJ1-5; 7 bases line up with TRBD1. The junction had 7 bases not matched to a gene; V was cut back by 11 bases and J by 3 bases. This CDR3 spans 13 amino acids. In germline, CDR1 is MDHEN, CDR2 SYDVKM. CDR3: CASRGTANQPQHF. CDR3 sequence (DNA): TGTGCCTCCCGTGGGACAGCCAATCAGCCCCAGCATTTT.

The V call is TRBV3-1 (or the pseudogene TRBV3-2), the J call TRBJ2-2, with D tentatively TRBD1 (6 bases). CDR3 length equals 16 residues. V was clipped by 7 bases and J by 0 bases, with 15 bases between them. Germline V gives CDR1 LGHDT, CDR2 YNNKEL (reference sequence). CDR3 residues: CASKRTGTPNTGELFF. CDR3 in DNA: TGTGCCAGCAAGAGAACCGGGACACCGAACACCGGGGAGCTGTTTTTT.

The rearrangement links TRBV6-5 to TRBJ2-5, with 8 positions matching TRBD1. CDR1 is MNHEY and CDR2 is SVGAGI in the germline V gene. CDR3 size: 15 residues. V gave up 6 bases and J gave up 5 bases; unmatched junction bases: 11. Here the CDR3 DNA reads TGTGCCAGCAGCTTCGGACAGGGAGGTGTGGAGACCCAGTACTTC. Residues: CASSFGQGGVETQYF.

V and J are TRBV7-6 and TRBJ1-1, with a tentative D call TRBD1 (6 bases). CDR3 length equals 13 residues. Germline CDR1 SGHVS, CDR2 FNYEAQ. V lost 4 bases to trimming and J lost 1 base, with 7 bases between them. The CDR3 spells CASSWDTNTEAFF. CDR3 bases: TGTGCCAGCAGCTGGGACACGAACACTGAAGCTTTCTTT. Full variable domain (missing parts from reference TRBV7-6 and TRBJ1-1): GAGVSQSPRYKVTKRGQDVALRCDPISGHVSLYWYRQALGQGPEFLTYFNYEAQQDKSGLPNDRFSAERPEGSISTLTIQRTEQRDSAMYRCASSWDTNTEAFFGQGTRLTVV.

This chain connects TRBV27 to TRBJ2-7; the match to TRBD1 covers 8 bases. CDR3 length equals 13 residues. CDR1 is MNHEY and CDR2 is SMNVEV in the germline V gene (reference sequence). V trimming: 3 bases; J trimming: 3 bases; junction bases outside the gene matches: 1. The CDR3 DNA follows: TGTGCCAGCAGTTTGGGGACAGGCTACGAGCAGTACTTC. Translation gives CASSLGTGYEQYF.

The J gene is TRBJ1-2, the V gene TRBV28, with D perhaps matching TRBD1 (5 bases). Germline CDR1 reads MDHEN; CDR2 reads SYDVKM. V lost 7 bases and J lost 0, with 24 bases in between. The CDR3 has 18 amino acids. The CDR3 coding sequence is TGTGCCAGCACCTCTCGAAGGGGAGGCTCCCGTACTAACTATGGCTACACCTTC. Protein: CASTSRRGGSRTNYGYTF.

The DNA for the CDR3 is TGTGCCAGTAGTATGCTTGGCGGCCGCAGCTCCTACAATGAGCAGTTCTTC. Amino acids: CASSMLGGRSSYNEQFF. The chain employs TRBV19 and TRBJ2-1; D uncertain. CDR1 and CDR2 (germline): LNHDA, SQIVND (reference sequence). Trimming removed 3 bases from V and 0 bases from J, with 15 bases in between. The CDR3 sequence is 17 residues long.

The rearrangement links TRBV5-1 to TRBJ2-2; 9 bases line up with TRBD2. The germline V gene has CDR1 SGHRS and CDR2 YFSETQ. The CDR3 loop spans 17 amino acids. The ends lost 3 bases at V and 4 bases at J; junction bases unmatched: 10. CDR3 nucleotide sequence: TGCGCCAGCAGCTCTCTCTTAGCGGGAGCCCCCACCGGGGAGCTGTTTTTT. Amino acids: CASSSLLAGAPTGELFF.

This sequence joins TRBV5-1 and TRBJ2-2; TRBD2 agrees at 8 bases. This CDR3 spans 15 amino acids. V was pared by 4 bases and J by 5 bases, with 7 bases of the junction left unmatched. Germline CDR1 is SGHRS and CDR2 is YFSETQ. The CDR3 nucleotides read TGCGCCAGCAGCCTTACTCGCGGGGGGACCGGGGAGCTGTTTTTT. It translates to CASSLTRGGTGELFF.